These 9 T cell receptor beta chains were all obtained from the same sample, sequenced in a study of cytomegalovirus exposure and HLA in healthy donors. The PCR was carried out with 60 Vbeta primers and 13 Jbeta primers. Some clones are missing from TCRdb's copy, which holds only in-frame ones; the method was immunoSEQ multiplex PCR. The data contain more than 100,000 clones, 8.9% of them singletons. The specimen was PBMCs. The receptors were gathered from a woman between 40 and 50 years old in good health and CMV-seropositive.

This clone has more than one count but fewer than ten. The chain uses TRBV2 and TRBJ1-6, with TRBD1 as a possible D gene (5 bases). CDR1 is SNHLY, CDR2 FYNNEI, per germline. The V end was cut by 8 bases, the J end by 8 bases, with 19 bases between. The CDR3 is 15 amino acids. CDR3 loop: CASSREGRGDSPLHF. The CDR3 bases are TGTGCCAGCTCTCGGGAGGGACGGGGTGATTCACCCCTCCACTTT.

This clone was found once. The chain links TRBV9 to TRBJ2-6; possibly TRBD1 for D (6 bases). Per the germline V gene, CDR1 is SGDLS and CDR2 is YYNGEE. V lost 0 bases, J lost 0 bases, and 13 bases lay in between. CDR3 size: 18 residues. CDR3 loop: CASSVAEGVHSGANVLTF. CDR3 sequence (DNA): TGTGCCAGCAGCGTAGCTGAGGGGGTTCACTCTGGGGCCAACGTCCTGACTTTC.

V gene TRBV6-6 combines with J gene TRBJ2-2; possible D gene TRBD1, 5 bases. The CDR3 covers 15 residues. Looked up from germline, CDR1 is MNHNY and CDR2 is SVGAGI (reference sequence). The ends were cut back, 0 bases at V and 6 bases at J, with 11 bases in the middle. The CDR3 protein is CASSYSIGRAGELFF. The CDR3 coding sequence is TGTGCCAGCAGTTACTCGATAGGCAGGGCCGGGGAGCTGTTTTTT.

This clone was picked up a small number of times. This sequence joins TRBV27 and TRBJ2-5; unclear D gene. Germline V lookup: CDR1 MNHEY, CDR2 SMNVEV (reference sequence). The V gene lost 2 bases and the J gene lost 3 bases, with 13 bases spanning the gap. The CDR3 covers 15 residues. The CDR3 DNA reads TGTGCCAGCAGTTTAAGTAGGTGGGCAGAAGAGACCCAGTACTTC. It yields the protein CASSLSRWAEETQYF.

Concerning this clone itself: A read error may account for a junction end that differs from germline. This chain joins TRBV4-1 and TRBJ2-1; 8 bases line up with TRBD2. Germline V CDR1 and CDR2: MGHRA, YSYEKL. CDR3 length: 16 amino acids. The CDR3 DNA follows: TGCGCCAGCAGCCAACTGGGGGCTAGCGGGTACACTGAGCAGTTCTTC. Protein: CASSQLGASGYTEQFF.

This chain connects TRBV27 to TRBJ2-7; D is perhaps TRBD1 (6 bases). The CDR3 is made up of 15 amino acids. V lost 5 bases, J lost 2 bases, and 16 bases lay in between. Germline CDR1 and CDR2: MNHEY and SMNVEV (reference sequence). The CDR3: CASSTIRGSTYEQYF. The CDR3 nucleotides are TGTGCCAGCAGTACGATCAGGGGTTCCACCTACGAGCAGTACTTC.

This chain uses TRBV7-9 with TRBJ2-2, with D perhaps matching TRBD2 (6 bases). This CDR3 spans 15 amino acids. Germline CDR1 is SEHNR and CDR2 is FQNEAQ (reference sequence). V gave up 3 bases and J gave up 3 bases, with 11 bases separating them. The CDR3 region is CASSFFAGHTGELFF. The CDR3 DNA sequence: TGTGCCAGCAGCTTCTTCGCGGGGCACACCGGGGAGCTGTTTTTT.

The chain recombines TRBV2 with TRBJ1-4, with TRBD1 as a possible D gene (6 bases). CDR1 is SNHLY, CDR2 FYNNEI, per germline. The CDR3 spans 15 residues. V was shortened by 3 bases and J by 5 bases, with 13 bases between the two germline ends. This CDR3 is CASSDPGQPNEKLFF. Here the CDR3 DNA reads TGTGCCAGCAGTGATCCGGGACAACCCAATGAAAAACTGTTTTTT.

This chain connects TRBV5-1 to TRBJ2-5; perhaps TRBD1 as D (6 bases). The V gene lost 0 bases and the J gene lost 5 bases, with 11 bases spanning the gap. CDR3 size: 14 residues. The germline CDR1 and CDR2 sequences are SGHRS and YFSETQ. This CDR3 is CASSLGHQGETQYF. The CDR3 DNA sequence: TGCGCCAGCAGCTTGGGACATCAGGGGGAGACCCAGTACTTC.